A single sample gave rise to the 4 T cell receptor beta chains below, sequenced in a study of shared clonotypes between healthy human individuals (dated by TCRdb to 2020 to 2021). Libraries were built with the immunoSEQ multiplex PCR assay. The table comes from immuneACCESS by way of TCRdb, which keeps in-frame sequences with V and J called. Part of the clones is missing from these tables; in studies checked, under half for an unresolved V gene and the rest for unknown reasons. In all, the sample holds some 2,500,000 clones, and 85% to 95% of those were seen once. Of the sample, 0.3% to 0.4% falls within the top ten clones. Sequencing was carried out using naive CD4+ T cells from PBMCs. The cell subset or site label corresponds to: CD45RA+ positively selected. The source is a man younger than 30 in good health. Some clones in this sample may be carry-over from other donors' samples.

The chain couples TRBV2 to TRBJ2-3, with D possibly matching TRBD1 (7 bases). V lost 7 bases, J lost 3 bases, and 23 bases lay in between. Germline CDR1 SNHLY, CDR2 FYNNEI. The CDR3 is made up of 17 amino acids. Written as DNA, the CDR3 is TGTGCCAGCACCCGACTGGGAGGACAGGAAATTACAGATACGCAGTATTTT. Encoded protein: CASTRLGGQEITDTQYF. Together with reference TRBV2 and TRBJ2-3, the CDR3 gives the full variable domain: EPEVTQTPSHQVTQMGQEVILRCVPISNHLYFYWYRQILGQKVEFLVSFYNNEISEKSEIFDDQFSVERPDGSNFTLKIRSTKLEDSAMYFCASTRLGGQEITDTQYFGPGTRLTVL.

This clone was detected only a few times. This chain uses TRBV21-1 with TRBJ1-1. TRBV21-1 is deemed a pseudogene. CDR3 length equals 12 residues. The DNA for the CDR3 is TGTGCCAGCAGCCGGGTTTGGACTGAAGCTTTCTTT. Translating it yields CASSRVWTEAFF.

J is TRBJ2-7 and V is TRBV27, with D unresolved. CDR1 is MNHEY, CDR2 SMNVEV, per germline (reference sequence). CDR3 size: 14 residues. With 5 bases removed from V and 0 bases from J, the gap between germline ends came to 11 bases. The chain's CDR3 is CASSRQNPSYEQYF. CDR3 DNA sequence: TGTGCCAGCAGTCGCCAGAACCCCTCCTACGAGCAGTACTTC.

The chain couples TRBV4-3 to TRBJ2-3; 15 bases align to TRBD2. Germline-derived CDR1 and CDR2 are LGHNA and YSLEER. V was pared by 5 bases and J by 4 bases, with 4 bases of the junction left unmatched. The CDR3 runs 16 residues. The CDR3: CASSWTSGRVADTQYF. CDR3 in DNA: TGCGCCAGCAGCTGGACTAGCGGGAGGGTTGCAGATACGCAGTATTTT.